This TCR beta chain was retrieved from a study of T cell clonotyping in hematopoietic cell transplantation (dated by TCRdb to about 2021). Context from the whole study: In the study, around 140 blood samples were gathered from 35 to 45 consecutive transplant recipients and their related donors. Recruitment of patients ran from 2015 to early 2017, and follow-up continued until late 2020 or until death.

With the immunoSEQ assay, which is a bias-controlled multiplex PCR relying on V- and J-specific primers, TCR beta CDR3 regions were amplified from genomic DNA. In a second PCR step, a proprietary barcode and Illumina adapter sequences were attached to the CDR3 amplicons. An Illumina MiSeq instrument was used to sequence the CDR3 libraries. Per the authors' processing: Export and quality control were performed with immunoSEQ Analyzer 3.0, and downstream analyses were performed with R Bioconductor and Immunarch. Repertoire metrics were calculated using only productive rearrangements within the normalized downsampled data set. Clonotypes larger than 5 templates in the normalized cohort were defined as pathologically expanded. The Inverse Simpson Index served as the measure of repertoire diversity. CMV-specificity analyses were carried out on the non-normalized data set to capture all clonotypes. TCRdb mirrors the immuneACCESS table, restricted to in-frame sequences. Some clones are absent from its copies; in checked studies, under half trace to an unresolved V gene, and the reason for the others is unknown. D and trimming come from the DNA, and the V and J calls and clone size come from that table. Within this sample are 15,000 to 20,000 clones, with more than 65% of them counted one time only. Approximately 15% of the sample is taken by the ten largest.

In regard to this clone: Its antigen is currently not known. No much larger clone is present one base from it, and per-base qualities are unavailable.

As encoded in the germline V gene (reference sequence), CDR1 is LNHDA while CDR2 is SQIVND. The CDR3 runs 18 amino acids, cysteine and phenylalanine included. CDR3 DNA only is kept here, 54 bases in frame from base 1. The junction shows trimming of 0 bases on V and 1 base on J, and the gene matches do not reach 11 bases of it. Related transplant donors provided blood samples for TCR beta sequencing. Using Nuclei Lysis Solution, genomic DNA was extracted from unfractionated peripheral blood mononuclear cells that were either fresh or cryopreserved. Overall results and qualifications from the work: Just a small fraction of recipient repertoires overlapped with donor repertoires, and more than 95% appeared de novo at the given depth. A decrease in recipient TCR diversity was observed after transplant, and a progressive increase in pathologically expanded clonotypes was seen from day 30 to day 180. Broader posttransplant TCR repertoire diversity was predicted by donor and pretransplant recipient Inverse Simpson Index values. The sample size was limited and the cells went unsorted, which meant the CD4 and CD8 repertoire contributions could not be told apart.

Recombination joined TRBV19 with TRBJ1-1, and 7 junctional nucleotides match TRBD1. The sequenced sample was peripheral blood mononuclear cells. This sequence was found in a man between 60 and 75 years old in good health. Some clones in this sample may be carry-over from other donors' samples. The CDR3 reads as follows: CASSIDLDRARTNTEAFF. The DNA sequence reads TGTGCCAGTAGTATAGACCTTGACAGGGCTAGGACGAACACTGAAGCTTTCTTT.